This entry features one T cell receptor (beta chain) sequence. What it binds is not known. These data come from a study of cytomegalovirus exposure and HLA in healthy donors. Findings of the study overall: Later on, an analysis showed TCR association rates differing by HLA locus, with DRB1 the most and HLA-C the fewest. Sequencing had likely introduced a cluster of highly shared sequence variants as an artifact. TCR beta chains numbering about 160 were designated cytomegalovirus-associated.

The study ran its PCR with 60 Vbeta and 13 Jbeta primers. Authors' data handling: An analysis performed later counted 72 million or so unique TCR beta chains (roughly 11 million of them shared). Generated by immunoSEQ multiplex PCR, the TCRdb table keeps only in-frame clones and is missing some. The V and J calls and clone size were taken over from that table, and D and trimming were inferred from the DNA. In total, the table holds 38,000 or so clones. Germline assignment: CDR1 GTSNPN and CDR2 SVGIG (reference sequence). There are 11 residues in the CDR3. Trimming took 5 bases from V and 4 from J, leaving 8 bases between them.

V gene TRBV30 combines with J gene TRBJ1-1, with D possibly being TRBD1 (5 bases). The sequence came from a man aged 40-50 years in good health and CMV-seropositive. Sequenced: PBMCs. The CDR3 DNA follows: TGTGCCTGGGGTCAGGGCACTGAAGCTTTCTTT. Its translation: CAWGQGTEAFF.